The T cell receptor beta chain described here comes from a study of T cells in Graves' hyperthyroidism and ophthalmopathy. The CDR3 regions of TCR beta were amplified from RNA transcripts. The TCR CDR3 first-round RT-PCR relied on the HTBI primer set. Using its own MiXCR run on the multiplex PCR reads, TCRdb lists one record per CDR3 protein. The sample lists around 580,000 distinct CDR3 sequences, 15% to 20% occurring once. The sample was blood. This sequence was found in a woman between 18 and 29 years old with Graves' hyperthyroidism.

Written as DNA, the CDR3 is TGTGCCAGCAGCCAAGGCGCAGGGGGGGGGTATCGGCCCCAGCATTTT. Translation: CASSQGAGGGYRPQHF. The gene calls are TRBV3-1 and TRBJ1-5; the match to TRBD1 covers 7 bases. The CDR3 is 16 residues long. Germline trimming cut 1 base from V and 9 bases from J; bases unmatched to any gene: 12. Per the germline V gene, CDR1 is LGHDT and CDR2 is YNNKEL (reference sequence).